The 13 T cell receptor beta chains below all came from one sample that was sequenced in a study of T cell responses to AZD1222 COVID-19 vaccine. Some clones are missing from TCRdb's copy, which holds only in-frame ones; the method was immunoSEQ multiplex PCR. Here the sample spans more than 95,000 clones, 75% to 90% being singletons. The starting material was peripheral blood, obtained 28 days after the second AZD1222 dose. These TCRs come from an adult who received the AZD1222 COVID-19 vaccine.

The chain has TRBV30 and TRBJ1-5; D is ambiguous. Per germline, CDR1 GTSNPN and CDR2 SVGIG (reference sequence). The CDR3 runs 15 residues. V lost 0 bases and J 0 bases, leaving 9 bases between the germline ends. The CDR3 reads CAWSVEFHSNQPQHF. In DNA form, the CDR3 reads TGTGCCTGGAGTGTGGAGTTTCATAGCAATCAGCCCCAGCATTTT.

V gene TRBV5-6 combines with J gene TRBJ2-3; D possibly matches TRBD1 or TRBD2 (5 bases each). Germline loops: CDR1 SGHDT, CDR2 YYEEEE. The CDR3 sequence is 13 residues long. The V gene lost 4 bases and the J gene lost 10 bases, with 16 bases spanning the gap. This CDR3 reads CASSARDRRAQYF. The CDR3 coding sequence is TGTGCCAGCAGCGCCCGGGACCGACGAGCGCAGTATTTT.

The J gene is TRBJ2-7, the V gene TRBV13; 8 bases align to TRBD1. Germline CDR1 reads PRHDT; CDR2 reads FYEKMQ (reference sequence). Trimming removed 4 bases from V and 2 bases from J; junction bases left unmatched: 1. This CDR3 region has 13 residues. The CDR3 coding sequence is TGTGCCAGCAGCTGGGGACAGGCCTACGAGCAGTACTTC. This codes for CASSWGQAYEQYF.

The chain recombines TRBV11-2 with TRBJ2-5, with unresolved D. The ends were cut back, 5 bases at V and 5 bases at J, with 15 bases in the middle. There are 14 residues in the CDR3. Germline loops: CDR1 SGHAT, CDR2 FQNNGV. The CDR3 coding sequence is TGTGCCAGCAGCACCGGGTCCCAAGCGGAGACCCAGTACTTC. Protein product: CASSTGSQAETQYF.

The chain has TRBV11-3 and TRBJ1-1; D gene ambiguous. The CDR3 is 12 amino acids. Between the trimmed V and J ends, which lost 3 bases and 2 bases, there was a span of 4 bases. CDR1 SGHNT and CDR2 YENEEA come from the germline V gene. The CDR3 region is CASSLTNTEAFF. CDR3 sequence (DNA): TGTGCCAGCAGCTTGACTAACACTGAAGCTTTCTTT.

J is TRBJ1-1 and V is TRBV29-1; 7 positions match TRBD1. The CDR3 loop spans 12 amino acids. Per the germline V gene, CDR1 is SQVTM and CDR2 is ANQGSEA. The CDR3 spells CRASQGGTEAFF. As DNA, the CDR3 is TGCAGGGCCTCGCAGGGGGGGACTGAAGCTTTCTTT.

This clone was observed once. This rearrangement joins TRBV10-3 to TRBJ2-1; D not certain. V lost 0 bases and J lost 3, with 12 bases in between. CDR3 length equals 16 residues. In germline, CDR1 is ENHRY, CDR2 SYGVKD. CDR3 bases: TGTGCCATCAGTGAGTCGAATAGCCCCAACTACAATGAGCAGTTCTTC. Encoded protein: CAISESNSPNYNEQFF.

The J gene is TRBJ1-5, the V gene TRBV28; D unresolved. The CDR3 consists of 13 residues. V was clipped by 2 bases and J by 7 bases, with 9 bases between them. Germline lookup yields CDR1 MDHEN and CDR2 SYDVKM. The CDR3 spells CASSLPVGQPQHF. The CDR3, as DNA: TGTGCCAGCAGTTTACCGGTTGGGCAGCCCCAGCATTTT.

This clone has a handful of counts. This sequence joins TRBV27 and TRBJ2-7, with 7 bases identical to TRBD1. The CDR3 has 13 residues. Trimming cost V 5 bases and J 7 bases; bases outside gene matches: 8. From germline, CDR1 is MNHEY and CDR2 SMNVEV (reference sequence). CDR3 protein: CASSPHRGKEQYF. In DNA, the CDR3 is TGTGCCAGCAGTCCCCACAGGGGAAAGGAGCAGTACTTC.

V gene TRBV19 combines with J gene TRBJ1-3, with no clear D. This CDR3 is 14 amino acids long. Germline CDR1 LNHDA, CDR2 SQIVND (reference sequence). The ends were cut back, 11 bases at V and 2 bases at J, with 16 bases in the middle. CDR3 region: CASGREGPGNTIYF. The CDR3 bases are TGTGCCTCTGGCCGGGAGGGTCCTGGAAACACCATATATTTT.

The chain carries TRBV30 and TRBJ2-3; D not certain. V was clipped by 0 bases and J by 3 bases, with 10 bases between them. The germline V gene has CDR1 GTSNPN and CDR2 SVGIG (reference sequence). The CDR3 has 14 residues. The CDR3 DNA sequence: TGTGCCTGGAGTGTACTTGACACGACAGATACGCAGTATTTT. It specifies CAWSVLDTTDTQYF.

The rearrangement joins TRBV5-1 to TRBJ2-5; 10 bases line up with TRBD1. This CDR3 contains 16 residues. Losses at the gene ends were 2 bases for V and 5 bases for J; bases not matched to a gene: 9. Germline assignment: CDR1 SGHRS and CDR2 YFSETQ. The CDR3 sequence: CASSLRDRGEGETQYF. Here the CDR3 DNA reads TGCGCCAGCAGCTTACGGGACAGGGGCGAGGGGGAGACCCAGTACTTC. The whole variable domain, filled in from reference TRBV5-1 and TRBJ2-5, reads KAGVTQTPRYLIKTRGQQVTLSCSPISGHRSVSWYQQTPGQGLQFLFEYFSETQRNKGNFPGRFSGRQFSNSRSEMNVSTLELGDSALYLCASSLRDRGEGETQYFGPGTRLLVL.

The chain uses TRBV20-1 and TRBJ2-1; D unclear. V dropped 0 bases and J dropped 3 bases, with 0 bases sitting between them. CDR3 length: 11 residues. Germline loops: CDR1 DFQATT, CDR2 SNEGSKA (reference sequence). The CDR3 is CSARDYNEQFF. The CDR3 DNA follows: TGCAGTGCTAGAGACTACAATGAGCAGTTCTTC.